This T cell receptor beta chain comes out of a study of post-analysis software for immune sequencing data. Overall study results and limits: Controls significantly exceeded multiple sclerosis patients in normalized Chao1 diversity. Four or five TRBV segments, including TRBV5-6, TRBV5-1 and TRBV20-1, were more frequent in patients than controls. Strong co-clustering by F measure linked samples that shared a preparation batch.

Libraries were made from TCR beta cDNA, and they carried unique molecular identifiers. About half a million cDNA molecules were recovered from an input of about 1 to 10 million T cells. TCRdb ran MiXCR on the PCR reads and lists one entry per CDR3 protein. The repertoire holds some 500,000 distinct CDR3 sequences, around 40% seen once, with 9.5% to 13% in the top ten. Comment on this clonotype: The antigen remains undetermined.

V lost 4 bases to trimming and J lost 4 bases; unmatched junction nucleotides: 4. Germline V gene lookup returns CDR1 MNHEY and CDR2 SMNVEV (reference sequence). This CDR3 has 14 residues. The TCR was taken from a girl aged 10 to 17 with multiple sclerosis. The V call is TRBV27, the J call TRBJ2-3; 8 bases align to TRBD1. The sequencing input was blood. The CDR3 here is CASSSTGVSDTQYF. Written as DNA, the CDR3 is TGTGCCAGCAGTTCGACAGGGGTGTCAGATACGCAGTATTTT.